This T cell receptor beta chain was recovered during a study of CD8 T cells in ankylosing spondylitis. In TCRdb, the 5' RACE reads were re-called with MiXCR into one record per CDR3 protein. The sample includes some 200,000 distinct CDR3 sequences, approximately 7.4% of them seen just once. This clonotype was counted many times. The target antigen is unknown. Overall study findings and caveats: For ankylosing spondylitis blood, a TCR beta motif of seven to nine highly homologous variants appeared characteristic. The clones that were linked to disease were reported to be significantly enriched in matched synovial fluid samples from ankylosing spondylitis patients. Earlier authors reported some of these motif variants in reactive arthritis synovial fluid and blood.

What was sequenced was blood, either unsorted or a sorted T cell fraction (not recorded which). This receptor was identified in a male donor with ankylosing spondylitis.

CDR3 sequence reads: CASSQPDSDGYTF. The DNA of the CDR3 is TGTGCCAGCAGTCAGCCCGACAGCGACGGCTACACCTTC. This rearrangement joins TRBV12-3 or TRBV12-4 to TRBJ1-2; D possibly corresponds to TRBD1 (5 bases). Trimming removed 5 bases at V and 8 bases at J, with 15 bases between. This CDR3 is built from 13 residues.